The clone carrying this TCR beta chain was seen many times. Because the library targeted alpha chains, this beta chain is an off-target read whose size means little. Time point in this sample: sample taken at primary tumor resection. Unsorted tumor, nontumor lung tissue or cryopreserved PBMC supplied the whole RNA. These data belong to a study of spatial heterogeneity in lung cancer. TCRdb recomputed calls from the 5' RACE reads with MiXCR, one row per CDR3 protein. Of over 14,000 distinct CDR3 sequences listed, 3.6% are singletons. The CDR3 length is 13 residues. V was clipped by 2 bases and J by 3 bases, with 6 bases between them. Looked up from germline, CDR1 is MGHRA and CDR2 is YSYEKL.

The receptor was isolated from a male donor with early-stage non-small cell lung cancer. The gene calls are TRBV4-1 and TRBJ2-3; no clear D. Material: normal lung tissue next to the tumor, obtained at surgery. This CDR3 reads CASSQPTTDTQYF. CDR3 DNA sequence: TGCGCCAGCAGCCAACCAACGACAGATACGCAGTATTTT.